The TCR beta chain under discussion was sequenced for a study of blood T cells in healthy people across ages. A second about 6 to 12 cycle PCR used barcoded and J-beta primers. Tagging of each cDNA molecule was performed by a template-switch adaptor with 12 random nucleotides. TCRdb analysed the 5' RACE reads with MiXCR anew, one entry per CDR3 protein. The top ten hold around 4% of the sample, which has over a million distinct CDR3 sequences, 35% to 45% seen once. Note on this clonotype: The target antigen is unknown.

It was approximately 10 milliliters of peripheral blood that were drawn from each donor. Study results and caveats: More naive CD4+ cells and higher diversity were found in long-lived than in aged donors. From one million sequenced T cells, diversity estimates were lower bounds.

V shed 5 bases and J 6 bases; nucleotides not matched to a gene: 5. The CDR3 spans 14 residues. The chain has TRBV12-3 or TRBV12-4 and TRBJ2-1; 9 bases map to TRBD2. Source material: blood. This receptor was identified in a woman aged 18 to 35 in good health. The CDR3 sequence is CASSTAGGPNEQFF. In DNA form, the CDR3 reads TGTGCCAGCAGTACCGCGGGGGGGCCCAATGAGCAGTTCTTC.